Detailed here is one T cell receptor (beta chain). This sample is part of a study of blood T cell repertoires in COVID-19. The overall study: Acute and convalescent COVID-19 specimens originated in the United States, Italy and Spain. PBMCs, B-cell-depleted T cells, or T cells were the source of the cDNA or gDNA that made up the material.

The V gene's germline CDR1 is MNHEY and CDR2 SVGAGI. V gave up 6 bases and J gave up 2 bases, with 11 bases separating them. This CDR3 is 14 amino acids long. Produced via immunoSEQ multiplex PCR; TCRdb's table is partial and in-frame only. There are about 200,000 clones in the sample; 92% occur only once, and around 0.84% lies in the top ten. One Seattle source followed patients from active infection through their disease course. The sequenced material came from peripheral blood. The chain recombines TRBV6-5 with TRBJ1-3, with a possible D match to TRBD1 (6 bases). This receptor was obtained from a man between 60 and 70 years old with COVID-19, enrolled during active disease. The CDR3 is CASRLQGPGNTIYF. CDR3 nucleotide sequence: TGTGCCAGCAGATTACAGGGACCTGGAAACACCATATATTTT.